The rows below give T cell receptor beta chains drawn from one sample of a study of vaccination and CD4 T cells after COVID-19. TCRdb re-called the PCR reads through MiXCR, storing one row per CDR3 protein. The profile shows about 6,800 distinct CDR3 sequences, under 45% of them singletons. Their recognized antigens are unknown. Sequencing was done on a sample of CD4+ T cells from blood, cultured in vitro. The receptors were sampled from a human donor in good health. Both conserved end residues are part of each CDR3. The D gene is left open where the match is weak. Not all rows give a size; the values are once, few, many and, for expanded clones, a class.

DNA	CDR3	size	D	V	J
TGTGCCAGCAGCCAAGTTATTGGGGTCGCGGGTCCCACAGATACGCAGTATTTT	CASSQVIGVAGPTDTQYF	NA	NA	TRBV4-2	TRBJ2-3
TGTGCCAGCATCTCTCCGGGGGTGAGCAATCAGCCCCAGCATTTT	CASISPGVSNQPQHF	NA	NA	TRBV28	TRBJ1-5
TGTGCCACCGGGGACAGGGGGCGTGTCTATGGCTACACCTTC	CATGDRGRVYGYTF	NA	TRBD1	TRBV19	TRBJ1-2
TGTGCCAGTAGTATACTAGGGATGAACATTCAGTACTTC	CASSILGMNIQYF	few	NA	TRBV19	TRBJ2-4
TGTGCCAGCAGTCAATTTACTAGCAATCAGCCCCAGCATTTT	CASSQFTSNQPQHF	NA	NA	TRBV12-3/TRBV12-4	TRBJ1-5
TGTGCCAGCAGCTTAGGCCGCACAGATACGCAGTATTTT	CASSLGRTDTQYF	NA	NA	TRBV11-3	TRBJ2-3
TGTGCCAGCAATAGAAATCGGGGGAGTTCGAACGAGCAGTACTTC	CASNRNRGSSNEQYF	few	NA	TRBV6-1	TRBJ2-7
TGCAGTGCTAGAGCTCCGGGACAGGGGTTCTCCTACGAGCAGTACTTC	CSARAPGQGFSYEQYF	NA	TRBD1	TRBV20-1	TRBJ2-7
TGCAGTGCTCCACGAGCAGTGGCTGGGACTGGGGAGCTGTTTTTT	CSAPRAVAGTGELFF	NA	NA	TRBV20-1	TRBJ2-2
TGTGCCAGTAGCGCCGGGTCGGCGGGCGAGACTGAAGCTTTCTTT	CASSAGSAGETEAFF	few	NA	TRBV19	TRBJ1-1
TGCGCCAGCAGCCAGGGCCTGGGGGCTAGTCAGCCCCAGCATTTT	CASSQGLGASQPQHF	NA	NA	TRBV5-1	TRBJ1-5
TGCAGTGCTAGAGATCCCCGGACAGGACATACCGGGGAGCTGTTTTTT	CSARDPRTGHTGELFF	few	TRBD1	TRBV20-1	TRBJ2-2
TGCGCCAGCAGCCAAGCCCCCGCTAGCGCAGAGACCCAGTACTTC	CASSQAPASAETQYF	NA	NA	TRBV4-1	TRBJ2-5
TGTGCCATCAGAGATAGACTAGCGGGAGGGCGTGTGTACGAGCAGTACTTC	CAIRDRLAGGRVYEQYF	once	TRBD2	TRBV10-3	TRBJ2-7
TGTGCCAGCAGTTATTTCCAGCTTCGCAGGAACACTGAAGCTTTCTTT	CASSYFQLRRNTEAFF	few	NA	TRBV6-5	TRBJ1-1
TGTGCCAGCAAGGTGGCTAGCGGGGCCACAGATACGCAGTATTTT	CASKVASGATDTQYF	NA	TRBD2	TRBV2	TRBJ2-3
TGTGCCAGCAGCGGGAACTCGCGGGAGGGCCGCGAGACCCAGTACTTC	CASSGNSREGRETQYF	few	TRBD2	TRBV27	TRBJ2-5
TGCAGTGCCCTAGCGGTGATTTGGGACTACAATGAGCAGTTCTTC	CSALAVIWDYNEQFF	NA	TRBD2	TRBV20-1	TRBJ2-1
TGTGCCAGCAGCCTAGGGACAGCTCACCCCTACGAGCAGTACTTC	CASSLGTAHPYEQYF	once	TRBD1	TRBV7-9	TRBJ2-7
TGCGCCAGCAGCCCGGGACAGGGGGGGGACTACGAGCAGTACTTC	CASSPGQGGDYEQYF	large	TRBD1	TRBV4-1	TRBJ2-7
TGTGCCAGCAGTGAAGCGCTGACTAGCGGGAGTATCGGGGAGCTGTTTTTT	CASSEALTSGSIGELFF	NA	TRBD2	TRBV6-1	TRBJ2-2
TGTGCCAGCAGCTTAGCAGCCACTAACCTAGAGACCCAGTACTTC	CASSLAATNLETQYF	NA	NA	TRBV7-2	TRBJ2-5
TGTGCCCAAGCGGGGGACTCACCCCTCCACTTT	CAQAGDSPLHF	NA	NA	TRBV12-3/TRBV12-4	TRBJ1-6
TGTGCCAGCAGCTTAGGGGCAGGGATTGATGGCTACACCTTC	CASSLGAGIDGYTF	NA	NA	TRBV7-9	TRBJ1-2
TGTGCCAGCAGTCCCCTGGAGGTTAGCAATCAGCCCCAGCATTTT	CASSPLEVSNQPQHF	few	NA	TRBV28	TRBJ1-5
TGTGCCAGCAGTTACTCGACTGTAGCTAATGAAAAACTGTTTTTT	CASSYSTVANEKLFF	NA	NA	TRBV6-5	TRBJ1-4
TGCAGTGCTAGAAAGGGGGCAAGCAATCAGCCCCAGCATTTT	CSARKGASNQPQHF	few	TRBD1	TRBV20-1	TRBJ1-5
TGTGCCAGCAGCTTAGATAGTAGGACAGGGCGGGTTGGACGGAATGGCTACACCTTC	CASSLDSRTGRVGRNGYTF	NA	TRBD1	TRBV11-2	TRBJ1-2
TGTGCCAGCAGTTACTCGACCGGGTACGAGCAGTACTTC	CASSYSTGYEQYF	NA	NA	TRBV6-5	TRBJ2-7
TGTGCCGCCAGTGATACAACAGGGGTTGTCTATGGCTACACCTTC	CAASDTTGVVYGYTF	NA	TRBD1	TRBV24-1	TRBJ1-2
TGTGCCATCAGTGAGCCGTTGAACCTCTATGGCTACACCTTC	CAISEPLNLYGYTF	NA	NA	TRBV10-3	TRBJ1-2
TGTGCCACCAGCAGAGCCGGGACTAATTCACCCCTCCACTTT	CATSRAGTNSPLHF	NA	NA	TRBV15	TRBJ1-6
TGTGCCAGCAGTCCCGGGACCTCATTTAACTATGGCTACACCTTC	CASSPGTSFNYGYTF	once	NA	TRBV28	TRBJ1-2
TGTGCCAGCAGCCCCGGGGGCGGGAGGGCCCAAGAGACCCAGTACTTC	CASSPGGGRAQETQYF	NA	TRBD2	TRBV7-2	TRBJ2-5
TGCAGTGCTGGGGGTTGGGGGCAGCCCCAGCATTTT	CSAGGWGQPQHF	medium-sized	NA	TRBV20-1	TRBJ1-5
TGTGCCAGCAGTTCTCAGGGTCCGGGCGGGGAGCTGTTTTTT	CASSSQGPGGELFF	NA	NA	TRBV6-5	TRBJ2-2
TGTGCCAGCAAGGACAGCTATAATTCACCCCTCCACTTT	CASKDSYNSPLHF	few	NA	TRBV25-1	TRBJ1-6
TGTGCCAGCAGTTACGAGAGGAACACTGAAGCTTTCTTT	CASSYERNTEAFF	few	NA	TRBV6-2/TRBV6-3	TRBJ1-1
TGTGCCAGCAGCCGTGGATCCGGGGAGCTGTTTTTT	CASSRGSGELFF	few	NA	TRBV6-1	TRBJ2-2
TGTGCCAGCAGTTACCTGGGAAATGGCCCCTATGGCTACACCTTC	CASSYLGNGPYGYTF	NA	NA	TRBV6-2/TRBV6-3	TRBJ1-2
TGTGCCAGCAGCAGAATCGGCGTCTCCTACGAGCAGTACTTC	CASSRIGVSYEQYF	NA	NA	TRBV7-9	TRBJ2-7
TGTGCCAGCAGTTACTCGCAGGCGGGGGTTGGAAGGGATTGGGGCTATGGCTACACCTTC	CASSYSQAGVGRDWGYGYTF	few	NA	TRBV6-5	TRBJ1-2
TGTGCCAGCAGTCGACGACAGGGGCAGGGGCTCGTCACCATATATTTT	CASSRRQGQGLVTIYF	NA	TRBD1	TRBV6-1	TRBJ1-3
TGTGCCAGCAGCCCAAGACAGGTTAACTATGGCTACACCTTC	CASSPRQVNYGYTF	NA	NA	TRBV5-4	TRBJ1-2
TGTGCCAGCAGTTTGCCTTCCGGCCTCGGAGGCTACACTGAAGCTTTCTTT	CASSLPSGLGGYTEAFF	few	NA	TRBV28	TRBJ1-1
TGCAGTGCTAGATGGGGGGAGGGGGTAGAGACCCAGTACTTC	CSARWGEGVETQYF	NA	NA	TRBV20-1	TRBJ2-5
TGTGCCAGTACCCCCGGACAGGGCCGAAATTCACCCCTCCACTTT	CASTPGQGRNSPLHF	NA	TRBD1	TRBV19	TRBJ1-6
TGTGCCAGCAGTTTATTCGGACAGAGTGGAAACACCATATATTTT	CASSLFGQSGNTIYF	NA	NA	TRBV28	TRBJ1-3
TGCAGTGCTAGAGATCTGAGGAGTGATGAGCAGTTCTTC	CSARDLRSDEQFF	NA	NA	TRBV20-1	TRBJ2-1
TGTGCCAGCTCACCACAGGGGAGGGAGACCCAGTACTTC	CASSPQGRETQYF	NA	NA	TRBV18	TRBJ2-5
TGTGCCAGTAGTAGGGCAGCGGACACCGGGGAGCTGTTTTTT	CASSRAADTGELFF	NA	NA	TRBV19	TRBJ2-2
TGTGCCAGCAGCGGGAGTCTCTACAATGAGCAGTTCTTC	CASSGSLYNEQFF	once	NA	TRBV7-3	TRBJ2-1
TGTGCCAGCAGTTACTCGCCGGAGGGGTGGAGCAATCAGCCCCAGCATTTT	CASSYSPEGWSNQPQHF	few	NA	TRBV6-2/TRBV6-3	TRBJ1-5
TGTGCCAGCAGTGAGTGGACTAGCGTGGACACCGGGGAGCTGTTTTTT	CASSEWTSVDTGELFF	NA	TRBD2	TRBV6-1	TRBJ2-2
TGTGCCAGCAGCTTATCTCCCACCGGGACAGGGGTAAACATTCAGTACTTC	CASSLSPTGTGVNIQYF	few	TRBD1	TRBV7-9	TRBJ2-4
TGTGCCAGCAGCTCCAGAGCTAGCGGGACCTCCCCCAGCAATGAGCAGTTCTTC	CASSSRASGTSPSNEQFF	NA	TRBD2	TRBV7-2	TRBJ2-1
TGTGCCAGCAGTTCCCGAGGGACAGCCAACGGGGAGCTGTTTTTT	CASSSRGTANGELFF	NA	TRBD1	TRBV6-5	TRBJ2-2
TGCAGTGCTGGGCGGACAGGGGCTAGCTATGGCTACACCTTC	CSAGRTGASYGYTF	few	TRBD1	TRBV20-1	TRBJ1-2
TGCAGTGCTAGGTCAGCTCCTAACTATGGCTACACCTTC	CSARSAPNYGYTF	few	NA	TRBV20-1	TRBJ1-2
TGTGCTAGCAGCTTAGGCGGAGAAGGAGAGACCCAGTACTTC	CASSLGGEGETQYF	medium-sized	NA	TRBV7-7	TRBJ2-5